A single sample is the source of the 26 T cell receptor beta chains below, sequenced in a study of human T cells and chemical hapten exposure. Time point indicated: pre-sensitization, week 0. This sample's treatment: therapeutic diphenylcyclopropenone sensitization with weekly scalp DPC. TCRdb re-derived calls from the RACE reads in MiXCR, one entry per CDR3 protein. The sample lists 240,000 or so distinct CDR3 sequences, about 9% occurring once. The sequencing here drew on whole blood, taken in connection with sensitization to the hapten diphenylcyclopropenone (DPC). The receptors were gathered from a woman between 40 and 55 years old with alopecia areata. Some clones in this sample may be carry-over from other donors' samples.

This rearrangement joins TRBV6-6 to TRBJ1-1, with TRBD1 as a possible D gene (5 bases). Germline values: CDR1 MNHNY, CDR2 SVGAGI (reference sequence). The CDR3 contains 14 residues. V gave up 0 bases and J gave up 5 bases, with 10 bases separating them. The CDR3 nucleotides read TGTGCCAGCAGTTACTCGGAGGGGCGGACTGAAGCTTTCTTT. Protein sequence: CASSYSEGRTEAFF.

This chain joins TRBV6-5 and TRBJ2-1, with 10 bases identical to TRBD2. V lost 7 bases to trimming and J lost 3 bases; unmatched junction nucleotides: 6. Germline V gene sequence: CDR1 MNHEY, CDR2 SVGAGI. The CDR3 is made up of 15 amino acids. The CDR3 nucleotides read TGTGCCAGCACTCAGACTAGCGGGTACTACAATGAGCAGTTCTTC. This translates into CASTQTSGYYNEQFF.

This clonotype was detected only a few times. The chain combines TRBV5-4 with TRBJ2-3, with a tentative D call TRBD1 (6 bases). Trimming took 2 bases from V and 5 from J, leaving 15 bases between them. Germline CDR1 reads SGHNT; CDR2 reads YYREEE (reference sequence). The CDR3 consists of 15 residues. CDR3 nucleotide sequence: TGTGCCAGCAGCTTAAAACAGGGTGGAGGAGATACGCAGTATTTT. This codes for CASSLKQGGGDTQYF.

The table lists this clonotype with a few counts. The chain couples TRBV6-2 or TRBV6-3 to TRBJ1-1, with a tentative D call TRBD1 (5 bases). Germline assignment: CDR1 MNHEY and CDR2 SVGEGT. With 5 bases removed from V and 11 bases from J, the gap between germline ends came to 15 bases. The CDR3 sequence is 12 residues long. CDR3: CASSAGTLGAFF. CDR3 DNA: TGTGCCAGCAGTGCAGGGACCCTTGGGGCTTTCTTT.

This sequence joins TRBV28 and TRBJ2-7, with D possibly being TRBD1 (5 bases). V dropped 5 bases and J dropped 0 bases, with 14 bases sitting between them. This CDR3 comprises 15 residues. Germline CDR1 MDHEN, CDR2 SYDVKM. The CDR3 here is CASSIGAPSSYEQYF. The CDR3, as DNA: TGTGCCAGCAGTATAGGGGCCCCAAGCTCCTACGAGCAGTACTTC.

There are many counts of this clonotype. The genes are TRBV28 and TRBJ2-7, with D possibly matching TRBD1 (5 bases). Trimming pared 3 bases from V and 3 bases from J, leaving 12 bases between. The CDR3 loop spans 14 amino acids. Germline CDR1 and CDR2: MDHEN and SYDVKM. For the CDR3, the DNA is TGTGCCAGCAGTTTGCAGGGCAGTCACTACGAGCAGTACTTC. Translated: CASSLQGSHYEQYF.

This clonotype was seen more than once but under ten times. This sequence joins TRBV12-3 or TRBV12-4 and TRBJ2-2; 8 bases match TRBD2. The CDR3 is made up of 16 amino acids. V was pared by 6 bases and J by 6 bases, with 12 bases of the junction left unmatched. This CDR3 reads CASSITSGVTPGELFF. CDR3 nucleotides: TGTGCCAGCAGCATTACTAGCGGAGTTACCCCCGGGGAGCTGTTTTTT.

This chain links TRBV5-1 with TRBJ2-3, with D possibly called TRBD1 or TRBD2 (6 bases each). The CDR3 extends over 19 amino acids. The V gene's germline CDR1 is SGHRS and CDR2 YFSETQ. Trimming shortened V by 4 bases and J by 3 bases, and 27 bases separated the two germline ends. This CDR3 reads CASSPALRGRIEATDTQYF. The DNA for the CDR3 is TGCGCCAGCAGCCCTGCTCTTAGGGGGAGGATCGAAGCGACAGATACGCAGTATTTT.

The chain uses TRBV6-1 and TRBJ2-1, with TRBD2 matching 10 bases. In germline, CDR1 is MNHNS, CDR2 SASEGT. CDR3 size: 14 residues. V lost 10 bases to trimming and J lost 7 bases; unmatched junction nucleotides: 10. For the CDR3, the DNA is TGTGCCACGAAACCGGGACTAGCGAATAATGAGCAGTTCTTC. It codes for CATKPGLANNEQFF.

This chain links TRBV5-1 with TRBJ1-1; 10 bases match TRBD1. CDR1 SGHRS and CDR2 YFSETQ come from the germline V gene. The CDR3 totals 15 residues. With V trimmed by 4 bases and J by 6 bases, 9 bases remained unmatched. The CDR3 region is CASSNRRQGASEAFF. The CDR3 DNA is TGCGCCAGCAGCAATAGACGACAGGGGGCCTCTGAAGCTTTCTTT.

V is TRBV20-1 and J is TRBJ2-7; D unresolved. CDR1 is DFQATT, CDR2 SNEGSKA, per germline (reference sequence). Trimming removed 1 base from V and 1 base from J, with 5 bases in between. The CDR3 sequence is 12 residues long. The CDR3 is CSARVFSYEQYF. CDR3 DNA: TGCAGTGCTAGAGTATTTTCCTACGAGCAGTACTTC.

The chain employs TRBV9 and TRBJ2-5, with D maybe TRBD2 (5 bases). Per germline, CDR1 SGDLS and CDR2 YYNGEE. Trimming stripped 0 bases from V and 1 base from J, with 7 bases between. This CDR3 contains 14 residues. CDR3: CASSVGSGQETQYF. CDR3 nucleotides: TGTGCCAGCAGCGTAGGCAGCGGCCAAGAGACCCAGTACTTC.

This clonotype was found many times. The chain links TRBV28 to TRBJ1-2; no firm D call. Deletions cut 6 bases from V and 5 bases from J, with 10 bases between. Germline V gene lookup returns CDR1 MDHEN and CDR2 SYDVKM. The CDR3 totals 12 residues. The CDR3 spells CASRDLRYGYTF. DNA of the CDR3: TGTGCCAGCAGAGACCTCCGATATGGCTACACCTTC.

Many counts were recorded for this clonotype. DNA for the CDR3: TGTGCCAGCAGTTCCTTGGGTGGTGAAAAACTGTTTTTT. Amino acid sequence: CASSSLGGEKLFF. The chain recombines TRBV12-3 or TRBV12-4 with TRBJ1-4; D call uncertain. CDR3 length: 13 amino acids. The V end was cut by 4 bases, the J end by 7 bases, with 10 bases between.

The chain employs TRBV20-1 and TRBJ2-7; 7 nucleotides line up with TRBD1. The CDR3 runs to 13 residues. Germline CDR1 DFQATT, CDR2 SNEGSKA (reference sequence). The J segment lost 2 bases and the V segment lost 4 bases, leaving 5 bases of the junction unmatched. The CDR3 region is CSANRQGAYEQYF. DNA for the CDR3: TGCAGTGCTAATAGACAGGGAGCCTACGAGCAGTACTTC.

This clonotype was counted a few times. The chain has TRBV7-9 and TRBJ1-1; D call uncertain. The V gene's germline CDR1 is SEHNR and CDR2 FQNEAQ (reference sequence). This CDR3 comprises 12 residues. The germline V and J ends were trimmed by 5 bases and 8 bases, with 12 bases remaining between them. CDR3 loop: CASSPGAPEAFF. DNA of the CDR3: TGTGCCAGCAGCCCGGGTGCCCCCGAAGCTTTCTTT.

As DNA, the CDR3 is TGTGCCAGCAGACCCACAGGGTTAGGGTCCCATGGCTACACCTTC. Its translation: CASRPTGLGSHGYTF. The chain combines TRBV12-3 or TRBV12-4 with TRBJ1-2; perhaps TRBD1 as D (6 bases). The CDR3 consists of 15 residues. Between the trimmed V and J ends, which lost 6 bases and 6 bases, there was a span of 20 bases.

J is TRBJ2-1 and V is TRBV28, with TRBD2 matching over 8 bases. Germline trimming cut 6 bases from V and 3 bases from J; bases unmatched to any gene: 7. The CDR3 runs to 15 residues. From germline, CDR1 is MDHEN and CDR2 SYDVKM. In DNA form, the CDR3 reads TGTGCCAGCAGCGAAGCGGGAGCCAACTACAATGAGCAGTTCTTC. This sequence encodes CASSEAGANYNEQFF.

This clonotype was counted between two and nine times. J is TRBJ2-7 and V is TRBV10-3; TRBD2 aligns across 10 bases. The junction had 8 bases not matched to a gene; V was cut back by 7 bases and J by 5 bases. Per the germline V gene, CDR1 is ENHRY and CDR2 is SYGVKD. This CDR3 has 14 amino acids. The CDR3 spells CAIMGPSGSHEQYF. DNA of the CDR3: TGTGCCATCATGGGGCCTAGCGGGAGCCACGAGCAGTACTTC.

V gene TRBV28 combines with J gene TRBJ2-7; 10 positions match TRBD1. CDR1 and CDR2 (germline): MDHEN, SYDVKM. V dropped 5 bases and J dropped 2; count of bases not matched to a gene: 9. The CDR3 has 16 amino acids. CDR3 region: CASSRPGTGVTYEQYF. The CDR3 DNA is TGTGCCAGCAGTCGCCCCGGGACAGGGGTGACCTACGAGCAGTACTTC.

The chain couples TRBV28 to TRBJ2-7; D may be TRBD1 or TRBD2 (5 bases each). The CDR3 has 14 residues. Germline CDR1 MDHEN, CDR2 SYDVKM. V dropped 6 bases and J dropped 0 bases, with 12 bases sitting between them. CDR3 sequence reads: CASSAPGTSYEQYF. The CDR3 DNA is TGTGCCAGCAGCGCCCCCGGGACCTCCTACGAGCAGTACTTC.

V and J are TRBV6-2 or TRBV6-3 and TRBJ1-2; D unclear. CDR1 is MNHEY and CDR2 is SVGEGT in the germline V gene. The CDR3 runs 12 residues. The V gene lost 7 bases and the J gene lost 4 bases, with 10 bases spanning the gap. DNA of the CDR3: TGTGCCAGCACCGGAGTTGGCTATGGCTACACCTTC. Amino acids: CASTGVGYGYTF.

This clonotype showed up just a few times. J is TRBJ2-5 and V is TRBV29-1; 7 bases line up with TRBD1. The J segment lost 3 bases and the V segment lost 7 bases, leaving 14 bases of the junction unmatched. The germline CDR1 and CDR2 sequences are SQVTM and ANQGSEA. This CDR3 has 15 residues. This CDR3 is CSARGLQGWEETQYF. The CDR3 bases are TGCAGCGCCCGAGGATTACAGGGGTGGGAAGAGACCCAGTACTTC.

The CDR3 protein is CASSGIAGGGRNTDTQYF. Here the CDR3 DNA reads TGCGCCAGCAGCGGGATAGCGGGAGGAGGACGAAACACAGATACGCAGTATTTT. The chain combines TRBV4-1 with TRBJ2-3; 10 nucleotides line up with TRBD2. This CDR3 spans 18 amino acids. Germline assignment: CDR1 MGHRA and CDR2 YSYEKL. The V segment lost 5 bases and the J segment 2 bases; nucleotides outside the gene matches: 13.

The chain links TRBV4-2 to TRBJ2-7; D is ambiguous. The germline V and J ends were trimmed by 2 bases and 7 bases, with 18 bases remaining between them. Germline loops: CDR1 LGHNA, CDR2 YNFKEQ. The CDR3 runs to 15 residues. The CDR3 is CASSQQLLIAGEQYF. The CDR3 DNA reads as TGTGCCAGCAGCCAACAACTCCTAATCGCCGGGGAGCAGTACTTC.

This clonotype was seen a handful of times. V usage is TRBV12-3 or TRBV12-4 and J usage is TRBJ2-2; TRBD2 aligns across 9 bases. The junction had 11 bases not matched to a gene; V was cut back by 7 bases and J by 5 bases. CDR3 length: 16 amino acids. DNA of the CDR3: TGTGCCAGCAACCTCGGGCTAGCGGGATGGACCGGGGAGCTGTTTTTT. Its protein product is CASNLGLAGWTGELFF.